Listed below are T cell receptor beta chains from one sample, sequenced in a study of OX40 agonist ivuxolimab in advanced cancers. Some clones are missing from TCRdb's copy, which holds only in-frame ones; the method was immunoSEQ multiplex PCR. The repertoire holds about 120,000 clones, with roughly nine tenths as singletons. Here the sequenced sample was CD4+ or CD8+ T cells sorted from blood, taken in a trial of the OX40 agonist ivuxolimab. Every receptor here comes from an adult with an advanced solid tumor such as melanoma, head and neck, liver or kidney cancer. The CDR3 runs from the conserved cysteine through the conserved F or W. D genes are given only for firm matches. Size tells how often a clone was seen (once, few, many) or the class of an expanded clone, and some rows leave it out.

d_gene | j_gene | abundance | v_gene | CDR3nt | CDR3aa
NA | TRBJ2-7 | NA | TRBV29-1 | TGCAGCGTCGAGGGAAGTAATGAGCAGTACTTC | CSVEGSNEQYF
TRBD1 | TRBJ1-6 | NA | TRBV7-9 | TGTGCCAGCAGCTTAGGGACAGGGCTTAATTCACCCCTCCACTTT | CASSLGTGLNSPLHF
NA | TRBJ1-5 | NA | TRBV28 | TGTGCCAGCAGTCCCGGACAGTACAATCAGCCCCAGCATTTT | CASSPGQYNQPQHF
NA | TRBJ2-2 | NA | TRBV6-6 | TGTGCCAGCAGACAGGGACGGGCTAACACCGGGGAGCTGTTTTTT | CASRQGRANTGELFF
NA | TRBJ1-1 | once | TRBV5-1 | TGCGCCAGCAGTTCGGGCACACTATGGGAAACTGAAGCTTTCTTT | CASSSGTLWETEAFF
NA | TRBJ2-2 | once | TRBV18 | TGTGCCAGCTCACCAAGACAGGTGGACACCGGGGAGCTGTTTTTT | CASSPRQVDTGELFF
NA | TRBJ1-3 | NA | TRBV6-1 | TGTGCCAGCAGTGCCACGGACTCCGGAAACACCATATATTTT | CASSATDSGNTIYF
NA | TRBJ2-2 | NA | TRBV7-9 | TGTGCCAGCAGCGCCGGGGAGCTGTTTTTT | CASSAGELFF
NA | TRBJ1-1 | NA | TRBV19 | TGTGCCAGTAGTATAAGGGCAGGGAACACTGAAGCTTTCTTT | CASSIRAGNTEAFF
TRBD1 | TRBJ1-2 | NA | TRBV11-2 | TGTGCCAGCAGCCCACGGGACAGGGTGCTTGGCTACACCTTC | CASSPRDRVLGYTF
TRBD1 | TRBJ2-7 | NA | TRBV5-1 | TGCGCCAGCACCCGGGACAGCTCCTACGAGCAGTACTTC | CASTRDSSYEQYF
TRBD2 | TRBJ2-5 | NA | TRBV6-6 | TGTGCCAGCAGTTACAGCGGGGGGCGTGAAGAGACCCAGTACTTC | CASSYSGGREETQYF
NA | TRBJ1-3 | NA | TRBV30 | TGTGCCTGGCAAAGTTCTCCTGGAAACACCATATATTTT | CAWQSSPGNTIYF
NA | TRBJ2-3 | NA | TRBV7-2 | TGTGCCAGCAGCTCCAATCCTAGCCTAAGCACAGATACGCAGTATTTT | CASSSNPSLSTDTQYF
NA | TRBJ2-1 | NA | TRBV19 | TGTGCCAGTAGTATCGGTCAGGTGGCCAATGAGCAGTTCTTC | CASSIGQVANEQFF